The present TCR beta chain was sequenced within a study of shared clonotypes between healthy human individuals. General observations from the study: Sorted-subset samples were not fully sequenced, rarefaction indicated.

The protocol was immunoSEQ multiplex PCR, while the TCRdb copy is restricted to in-frame clones and leaves out a portion. Of approximately 1.9 million clones in the sample, over 85% are singletons; the top ten hold over 1.5%. CDR1 is SGHRS, CDR2 YFSETQ, per germline. This CDR3 is 16 amino acids long. With 0 bases removed from V and 0 bases from J, the gap between germline ends came to 10 bases. For this clone: Its target is unknown.

Only CD45RO-negative cells positively selected for CCR7 counted as naive CD8 cells, so terminally differentiated effector memory CD45RA+ cells were excluded. Everyone who donated was a Caucasian adult who lived in Nashville, Tennessee. V usage is TRBV5-1 and J usage is TRBJ2-1; D perhaps matches TRBD2 (5 bases). This receptor was identified in a young man in good health. Some clones in this sample may be carry-over from other donors' samples. Material for sequencing was naive CD8+ T cells from PBMCs. CDR3 region: CASSLGRGGSYNEQFF. CDR3 DNA sequence: TGCGCCAGCAGCTTGGGTCGGGGTGGCTCCTACAATGAGCAGTTCTTC.